This is a list of T cell receptor beta chains from one sample in a study of cytomegalovirus exposure and HLA in healthy donors. Using immunoSEQ multiplex PCR, the repertoire was profiled, and TCRdb retains in-frame clones only, with some absent. This sample carries 110,000 to 150,000 clones, approximately 80% of them seen once, and the ten largest clones take 1.5% to 2%. The specimen was PBMCs. The receptors stem from a woman aged 40 to 49 in good health and CMV-seronegative. Each CDR3 is given with its conserved first and last residue. Each record gives: clone size, J gene, CDR3 length, V gene, D gene, CDR3 DNA, CDR3 protein. A D gene is named only where the DNA matches it firmly. Some rows have no size entry. The others give once, few or many, or a class for an expanded clone.

- | TRBJ1-4 | 19 | TRBV5-1 | - | TGCGCCAGCAGCTTGTCTGTTCCCCCTGGAAGGGGAACTAATGAAAAACTGTTTTTT | CASSLSVPPGRGTNEKLFF
- | TRBJ1-1 | 13 | TRBV5-1 | - | TGCGCCAGCAGCCCCGGGACTTCGAGGGATGCTTTCTTT | CASSPGTSRDAFF
- | TRBJ1-2 | 15 | TRBV14 | TRBD1 | TGTGCCAGCAGCCCCCGGACAGGGGGCCAGGATGGCTACACCTTC | CASSPRTGGQDGYTF
once | TRBJ2-5 | 14 | TRBV29-1 | TRBD1 | TGCAGCGTTCGCCGCACAGGGGTCCAGGAGACCCAGTACTTC | CSVRRTGVQETQYF
- | TRBJ2-2 | 13 | TRBV28 | - | TGTGCCAGCAGTTTTAGGGGCCCCGGGGAGCTGTTTTTT | CASSFRGPGELFF
- | TRBJ1-2 | 13 | TRBV28 | TRBD1 | TGTGCCAGCACCCAGGGACAGGTCCATGGCTACACCTTC | CASTQGQVHGYTF
- | TRBJ1-5 | 13 | TRBV19 | - | TGTGCCAGTAGTTCACAAGAATATCAGCCCCAGCATTTT | CASSSQEYQPQHF
- | TRBJ1-2 | 15 | TRBV19 | - | TGTGCCAGTAGTGCTGGAGGGCTCCCTCGGTCTGGCTACACCTTC | CASSAGGLPRSGYTF
- | TRBJ2-2 | 17 | TRBV10-2 | TRBD2 | TGCGCCAGCACCATGAATGGGCCTAGCGGACCCACCGGGGAGCTGTTTTTT | CASTMNGPSGPTGELFF
- | TRBJ1-1 | 17 | TRBV4-2 | - | TGTGCCAGCAGCCAAGAGCTAGGGAGGGCTATGAACACTGAAGCTTTCTTT | CASSQELGRAMNTEAFF
- | TRBJ2-7 | 12 | TRBV7-2 | - | TGTGCCAGCAGCTCGGCTAGATTGAAGCAGTACTTC | CASSSARLKQYF
- | TRBJ1-1 | 16 | TRBV5-1 | - | TGCGCCAGCAGCGTAAGGCTTTCAGGAATGAACACTGAAGCTTTCTTT | CASSVRLSGMNTEAFF
- | TRBJ2-3 | 15 | TRBV6-4 | - | TGTGCCAGCAGTGACTCGGGCGGGAGCACAGATACGCAGTATTTT | CASSDSGGSTDTQYF
- | TRBJ2-2 | 14 | TRBV2 | TRBD2 | TGTGCCAGCATAGGGGAGCGGGGCACCGGGGAGCTGTTTTTT | CASIGERGTGELFF
- | TRBJ1-2 | 14 | TRBV6-1 | TRBD1 | TGTGCCAGCAGTCCACCGGACAGGGTCTATGGCTACACCTTC | CASSPPDRVYGYTF
- | TRBJ1-2 | 13 | TRBV28 | - | TGTGCCAGCAGTTTAGGGTCGGGCTATGGCTACACCTTC | CASSLGSGYGYTF
few | TRBJ1-2 | 14 | TRBV10-1 | TRBD1 | TGCGCCAGCACCCACGAGGGGGCTATCTATGGCTACACCTTC | CASTHEGAIYGYTF
few | TRBJ1-1 | 16 | TRBV9 | TRBD1 | TGTGCCAGCAGCGTAGATTCCGGGACAGGGAACACTGAAGCTTTCTTT | CASSVDSGTGNTEAFF
- | TRBJ2-1 | 15 | TRBV6-1 | - | TGTGCCAGCAGTGAGGCTGGCGGACGGAGGGATGAGCAGTTCTTC | CASSEAGGRRDEQFF
few | TRBJ2-7 | 13 | TRBV30 | - | TGTGCCTGGAAAACCAGGGGGGCCTACGAGCAGTACTTC | CAWKTRGAYEQYF
- | TRBJ2-5 | 13 | TRBV10-1 | - | TGCGCCAGCAGTGAAGGCCGCGGGCAGACCCAGTACTTC | CASSEGRGQTQYF
- | TRBJ1-3 | 15 | TRBV25-1 | - | TGTGCCAGTAGTGAATATGTCACAGAAGGAAACACCATATATTTT | CASSEYVTEGNTIYF
once | TRBJ1-2 | 17 | TRBV7-9 | - | TGTGCCAGCAGCTTAACGGGACTTCTAGCACAGAGCTATGGCTACACCTTC | CASSLTGLLAQSYGYTF
- | TRBJ2-1 | 16 | TRBV12-2 | - | TGTGCAAGTCGCTTAGATCGCGGGAGGGCCGGCAATGAGCAGTTCTTC | CASRLDRGRAGNEQFF
few | TRBJ1-5 | 15 | TRBV5-1 | - | TGCGCCAGCAGCCCGGAGGGGCAGAGCAATCAGCCCCAGCATTTT | CASSPEGQSNQPQHF
- | TRBJ1-4 | 14 | TRBV5-4 | TRBD1 | TGTGCCAGCAGCACACAGGGGGCCGGGGGAAAACTGTTTTTT | CASSTQGAGGKLFF
once | TRBJ1-5 | 14 | TRBV19 | TRBD1 | TGTGCCAGTAGGCCAAACAGGGGAACACAGCCCCAGCATTTT | CASRPNRGTQPQHF
- | TRBJ1-6 | 12 | TRBV7-9 | - | TGTTCCAGCAGCTTACGGGATTCACCCCTCCACTTT | CSSSLRDSPLHF
- | TRBJ2-1 | 14 | TRBV7-9 | - | TGTTCCAGCAGCTTCAGGGACACATTCACTGAGCAGTTCTTC | CSSSFRDTFTEQFF
few | TRBJ2-7 | 14 | TRBV4-1 | - | TGCGCCAGCAGCCAAGACCCCGACAGCTACGAGCAGTACTTC | CASSQDPDSYEQYF
- | TRBJ2-3 | 16 | TRBV4-1 | - | TGCGCCAGCAGCCAAGAAGGGGTCTCTAGCACAGATACGCAGTATTTT | CASSQEGVSSTDTQYF